This TCR beta chain emerged from a study of blood T cells in healthy people across ages. Across the study: About one barcoded beta molecule per two T cells was captured by template switching. Findings of the study overall: In the absence of known donor CMV status, changes in expanded clonotypes were possibly confounded.

With respect to this clonotype: The antigen is undetermined.

V lost 3 bases and J 5 bases, leaving 13 bases between the germline ends. Germline CDR1 is SGHTA and CDR2 is FQGNSA. The CDR3 has 14 residues. A second roughly 6 to 11 cycle PCR used barcoded and J-beta primers. TCRdb reprocessed the 5' RACE reads via MiXCR and lists one record per CDR3 protein. The sample comprises some 880,000 distinct CDR3 sequences, about 36% of which are singletons, and 13% rests with the top ten. The rearrangement links TRBV7-2 to TRBJ1-2, with D perhaps TRBD1 (5 bases). This clonotype originated in a man aged 18 to 30 in good health. The sequenced sample was blood. CDR3 region: CASSFGETGYGYTF. The CDR3 DNA follows: TGTGCCAGCAGCTTCGGGGAAACAGGTTATGGCTACACCTTC. The entire variable domain, with the rest obtained from reference TRBV7-2 and TRBJ1-2, is as follows: GAGVSQSPSNKVTEKGKDVELRCDPISGHTALYWYRQSLGQGLEFLIYFQGNSAPDKSGLPSDRFSAERTGGSVSTLTIQRTQQEDSAVYLCASSFGETGYGYTFGSGTRLTVV.